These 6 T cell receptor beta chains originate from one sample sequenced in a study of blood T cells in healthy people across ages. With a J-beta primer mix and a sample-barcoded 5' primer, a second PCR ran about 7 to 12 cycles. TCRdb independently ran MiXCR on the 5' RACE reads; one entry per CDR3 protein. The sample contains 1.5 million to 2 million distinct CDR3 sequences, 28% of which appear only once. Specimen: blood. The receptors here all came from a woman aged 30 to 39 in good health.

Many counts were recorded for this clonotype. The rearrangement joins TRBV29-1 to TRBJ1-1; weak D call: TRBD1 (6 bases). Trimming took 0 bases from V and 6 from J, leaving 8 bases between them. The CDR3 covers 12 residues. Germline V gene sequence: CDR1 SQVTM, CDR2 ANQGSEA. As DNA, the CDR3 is TGCAGCGTTGAAGACGGGGGCCCTGAAGCTTTCTTT. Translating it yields CSVEDGGPEAFF.

CDR3 region: CASDRDSTDTQYF. The CDR3 region has the DNA TGTGCCAGCGACCGGGACAGCACAGATACGCAGTATTTT. This chain connects TRBV6-2 or TRBV6-3 to TRBJ2-3, with D perhaps matching TRBD1 or TRBD2 (5 bases each). The CDR3 extends over 13 amino acids. V shed 8 bases and J shed 0 bases, with 9 bases lying between them. Germline loops: CDR1 MNHEY, CDR2 SVGEGT.

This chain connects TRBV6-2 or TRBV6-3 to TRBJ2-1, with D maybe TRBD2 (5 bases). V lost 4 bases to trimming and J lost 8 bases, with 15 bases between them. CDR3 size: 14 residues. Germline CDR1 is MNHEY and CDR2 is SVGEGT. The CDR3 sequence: CASSSGRLMYEQFF. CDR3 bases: TGTGCCAGCAGTTCGGGGAGACTAATGTATGAGCAGTTCTTC.

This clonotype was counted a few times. The CDR3 region is CSVATVQETQYF. The DNA of the CDR3 is TGCAGCGTGGCCACAGTTCAAGAGACCCAGTACTTC. This sequence joins TRBV29-1 and TRBJ2-5; D is uncertain. From germline, CDR1 is SQVTM and CDR2 ANQGSEA. This CDR3 comprises 12 residues. Trimming pared 6 bases from V and 2 bases from J, leaving 10 bases between.

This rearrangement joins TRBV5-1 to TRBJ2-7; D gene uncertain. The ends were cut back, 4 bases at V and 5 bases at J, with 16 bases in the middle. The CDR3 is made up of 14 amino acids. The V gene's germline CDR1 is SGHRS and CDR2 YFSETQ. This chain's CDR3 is CASSRVAKGHEQYF. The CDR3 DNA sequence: TGCGCCAGCAGCCGGGTCGCAAAGGGCCACGAGCAGTACTTC.

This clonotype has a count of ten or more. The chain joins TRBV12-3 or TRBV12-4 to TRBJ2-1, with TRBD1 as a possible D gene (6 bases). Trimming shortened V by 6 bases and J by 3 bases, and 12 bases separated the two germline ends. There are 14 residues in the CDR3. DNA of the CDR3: TGTGCCAGCAGCTCCGGGACAAACTACAATGAGCAGTTCTTC. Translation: CASSSGTNYNEQFF.